Each of the 13 T cell receptor beta chains below was sequenced from the same sample in a study of cytomegalovirus exposure and HLA in healthy donors. Profiled with immunoSEQ multiplex PCR; TCRdb holds only in-frame clones, not every one. The sample has roughly 250,000 clones, almost 90% seen once. Sequencing input: PBMCs. The receptors derive from a woman aged 18-29 years in good health and CMV-seronegative.

This chain joins TRBV18 and TRBJ2-3, with D perhaps matching TRBD1 (6 bases). The CDR3 loop spans 16 amino acids. V was clipped by 4 bases and J by 0 bases, with 14 bases between them. Germline V CDR1 and CDR2: KGHSH, LQKENI. CDR3 sequence (DNA): TGTGCCAGCTCACTTTCAGGGGCCCCTAGCACAGATACGCAGTATTTT. As protein: CASSLSGAPSTDTQYF.

This clone showed up just once. This rearrangement joins TRBV7-9 to TRBJ1-1; no clear D. CDR1 and CDR2 (germline): SEHNR, FQNEAQ (reference sequence). The V gene lost 0 bases and the J gene lost 3 bases, with 11 bases spanning the gap. The CDR3 length is 15 residues. The CDR3 DNA follows: TGTGCCAGCAGCTTAGCGTGGGGAGCGGACACTGAAGCTTTCTTT. It specifies CASSLAWGADTEAFF.

This chain links TRBV10-3 with TRBJ2-2; 8 bases match TRBD1. The CDR3 is made up of 15 amino acids. V lost 6 bases and J lost 0; bases outside the gene matches: 3. Germline V gene data show CDR1 as ENHRY and CDR2 as SYGVKD. Here the CDR3 DNA reads TGTGCCATCAGCCCGGGACAGGCGAACACCGGGGAGCTGTTTTTT. This encodes CAISPGQANTGELFF.

This clone appeared once. V and J are TRBV7-6 and TRBJ1-6; no definite D call. CDR3 length: 18 residues. Between the trimmed V and J ends, which lost 2 bases and 1 base, there was a span of 15 bases. Germline loops: CDR1 SGHVS, CDR2 FNYEAQ. DNA of the CDR3: TGTGCCAGCAGCTTACGTGGAGCGGGAAGTTCCTATAATTCACCCCTCCACTTT. Translating it yields CASSLRGAGSSYNSPLHF.

The V gene is TRBV27, the J gene TRBJ2-2; D call uncertain. Trimming removed 7 bases at V and 2 bases at J, with 14 bases between. This CDR3 comprises 15 residues. Germline CDR1 MNHEY, CDR2 SMNVEV (reference sequence). CDR3 amino acids: CASTTSTFNTGELFF. The CDR3 region has the DNA TGTGCCAGCACCACCTCAACTTTCAACACCGGGGAGCTGTTTTTT.

This chain links TRBV27 with TRBJ2-7; 9 bases are a match to TRBD1. Per the germline V gene, CDR1 is MNHEY and CDR2 is SMNVEV (reference sequence). V lost 3 bases, J lost 5 bases, and 5 bases stayed unmatched. The CDR3 is made up of 14 amino acids. The CDR3 is CASSFTGQGNEQYF. CDR3 sequence (DNA): TGTGCCAGCAGTTTCACGGGACAGGGAAACGAGCAGTACTTC.

The chain is built from TRBV20-1 and TRBJ2-5; no firm D call. The CDR3 runs 11 residues. V was pared by 6 bases and J by 1 base, with 6 bases between. Per germline, CDR1 DFQATT and CDR2 SNEGSKA (reference sequence). Here the CDR3 reads CSAEFQETQYF. CDR3 DNA sequence: TGCAGTGCCGAGTTCCAAGAGACCCAGTACTTC.

The chain has TRBV2 and TRBJ2-2; 8 bases are shared with TRBD1. Germline assignment: CDR1 SNHLY and CDR2 FYNNEI. The length of the CDR3 is 14 residues. Trimming cost V 6 bases and J 3 bases; bases outside gene matches: 3. Here the CDR3 reads CASRIQGDTGELFF. CDR3 sequence (DNA): TGTGCCAGCAGGATACAGGGGGACACCGGGGAGCTGTTTTTT. The full variable domain, with the rest looked up from reference TRBV2 and TRBJ2-2, is EPEVTQTPSHQVTQMGQEVILRCVPISNHLYFYWYRQILGQKVEFLVSFYNNEISEKSEIFDDQFSVERPDGSNFTLKIRSTKLEDSAMYFCASRIQGDTGELFFGEGSRLTVL.

The chain combines TRBV6-5 with TRBJ2-7; the D gene is possibly TRBD1 (5 bases). This CDR3 spans 16 amino acids. Germline V CDR1 and CDR2: MNHEY, SVGAGI. Trimming stripped 1 base from V and 0 bases from J, with 13 bases between. The CDR3 coding sequence is TGTGCCAGCAGTTACTTTGGGCAGGACAACTCCTACGAGCAGTACTTC. This codes for CASSYFGQDNSYEQYF.

This chain uses TRBV5-1 with TRBJ2-7; perhaps TRBD1 as D (6 bases). With 2 bases removed from V and 4 bases from J, the gap between germline ends came to 10 bases. The CDR3 covers 13 residues. Germline V CDR1 and CDR2: SGHRS, YFSETQ. CDR3 sequence: CASSLRQGYEQYF. CDR3 DNA: TGCGCCAGCAGCTTACGGCAGGGGTACGAGCAGTACTTC.

The chain carries TRBV27 and TRBJ1-2, with D tentatively TRBD1 (5 bases). The CDR3 loop spans 15 amino acids. V lost 7 bases to trimming and J lost 4 bases, with 19 bases between them. CDR1 is MNHEY, CDR2 SMNVEV, per germline (reference sequence). The CDR3 DNA reads TGTGCCAGCAAGACCCTCGGGGGGGTGGGCTATGGCTACACCTTC. This sequence encodes CASKTLGGVGYGYTF.

The chain combines TRBV6-5 with TRBJ2-5; the match to TRBD1 covers 9 bases. V shed 6 bases, J shed 5 bases, and the junction held 10 bases outside the gene matches. CDR3 length: 15 amino acids. Germline lookup yields CDR1 MNHEY and CDR2 SVGAGI. The CDR3 DNA follows: TGTGCCAGCAGCCGGACTACAGGGGGCGCGGAGACCCAGTACTTC. It yields the protein CASSRTTGGAETQYF.

In the case of this clone: Other nucleotide sequences from this sample produce the same CDR3. The chain links TRBV5-1 to TRBJ2-5; 7 bases map to TRBD1. The trim removed 0 bases at V and 5 bases at J, leaving 1 base unmatched. CDR1 is SGHRS and CDR2 is YFSETQ in the germline V gene. The CDR3 totals 13 residues. CDR3 region: CASSLGQGETQYF. The CDR3 nucleotides are TGCGCCAGCAGCTTGGGACAGGGTGAGACCCAGTACTTC.